This TCR beta chain was profiled in a study of T cells after yellow fever vaccination. Points from the study as a whole: FACS-sorted repertoires could contain abundant clonotypes contaminating from the bulk population.

This CDR3 is built from 14 residues. The germline V gene encodes CDR1 SGHTA and CDR2 FQGNSA. V shed 4 bases, J shed 7 bases, and the junction held 5 bases outside the gene matches. Regarding this clonotype: No antigen is known for it.

The 5'RACE template-switching step produced TCR cDNA and added a universal primer site and UMIs. TCRdb re-analysed the 5' RACE reads in MiXCR, keeping a single row per CDR3 protein. In the table there are around 610,000 distinct CDR3 sequences, roughly 14% of which are singletons. The chain uses TRBV7-2 and TRBJ2-4; 9 bases agree with TRBD1. This sequence originates from a man aged 30 to 45 who received the YFV17D yellow fever vaccine. The starting material was PBMCs, obtained on the day of the yellow fever booster vaccination. For the CDR3, the DNA is TGTGCCAGCAGCTCTACAGGGGGCCGGAACATTCAGTACTTC. This codes for CASSSTGGRNIQYF.